These 20 T cell receptor beta chains were sequenced from one sample in a study of tumor-infiltrating lymphocytes in primary liver carcinoma. With a constant-region primer, TCR beta cDNA was made from approximately 500 ng of total RNA. ARM-PCR, slightly modified, supplied the TCR beta libraries through three nested multiplex PCR rounds. Forward primers for TRBV1-TRBV30 and a C-beta reverse primer served the first two PCR rounds, at around 11 cycles each. MiXCR, applied by TCRdb to the multiplex PCR reads, yields one record per CDR3 protein. The data show approximately 330,000 distinct CDR3 sequences, with 65% seen just once and roughly 6% held by the top ten. Germline DNA was also extracted, while the blood RNA originated from unsorted whole blood. The sequenced material came from peripheral blood. These receptors were obtained from a middle-aged man with primary liver carcinoma and hepatitis B virus infection.

This clonotype was detected many times. The chain carries TRBV5-1 and TRBJ1-1, with D unclear. The V end was cut by 0 bases, the J end by 1 base, with 7 bases between. The CDR3 is 14 amino acids. Looked up from germline, CDR1 is SGHRS and CDR2 is YFSETQ. CDR3 region: CASSLAGSNTEAFF. DNA of the CDR3: TGCGCCAGCAGCTTGGCGGGATCGAACACTGAAGCTTTCTTT.

This clonotype showed up just a few times. This CDR3 reads CASSRISSGGETQYF. CDR3 DNA: TGTGCCAGCAGCCGGATCAGTAGCGGAGGAGAGACCCAGTACTTC. The chain joins TRBV14 to TRBJ2-5, with D tentatively TRBD2 (6 bases). CDR3 length: 15 residues. In germline, CDR1 is SGHDN, CDR2 FVKESK. The V and J ends lost 4 bases and 4 bases respectively, with 16 bases between them. The variable domain in full, with the rest retrieved from reference TRBV14 and TRBJ2-5, is EAGVTQFPSHSVIEKGQTVTLRCDPISGHDNLYWYRRVMGKEIKFLLHFVKESKQDESGMPNNRFLAERTGGTYSTLKVQPAELEDSGVYFCASSRISSGGETQYFGPGTRLLVL.

The chain carries TRBV6-1 and TRBJ2-5, with D possibly TRBD2 on 6 matching bases. Germline V gene data show CDR1 as MNHNS and CDR2 as SASEGT. Trimming shortened V by 1 base and J by 4 bases, and 13 bases separated the two germline ends. This CDR3 has 15 amino acids. CDR3: CASSEEDMGGETQYF. The CDR3 DNA sequence: TGTGCCAGCAGTGAAGAGGATATGGGAGGAGAGACCCAGTACTTC.

The chain carries TRBV11-2 and TRBJ2-1, with D unclear. The V gene's germline CDR1 is SGHAT and CDR2 FQNNGV. The ends were cut back, 7 bases at V and 16 bases at J, with 32 bases in the middle. CDR3 size: 16 residues. In nucleotides, the CDR3 is TGTGCCAGCACCAGAGGAGTCCCGAGCTCCTACAATGGGCAATTCTTC. Residues: CASTRGVPSSYNGQFF.

V is TRBV5-1 and J is TRBJ2-6; D may be TRBD1 (5 bases). This CDR3 is built from 15 residues. Trimming stripped 9 bases from V and 2 bases from J, with 15 bases between. The germline V gene encodes CDR1 SGHRS and CDR2 YFSETQ. DNA of the CDR3: TGCGCCATCAGGGTTCAAGGTACTGGGGCCAACGTCCTGACTTTC. Translated: CAIRVQGTGANVLTF.

About this clonotype itself: A much larger clone is a single base away; this may be a read error. V usage is TRBV6-1 and J usage is TRBJ2-1; TRBD1 agrees at 7 bases. Germline values: CDR1 MNHNS, CDR2 SASEGT. CDR3 size: 14 residues. Germline trimming cut 8 bases from V and 7 bases from J; bases unmatched to any gene: 11. This chain's CDR3 is CASGETGCGNEQFF. CDR3 in DNA: TGTGCCAGCGGAGAGACAGGGTGTGGGAATGAGCAGTTCTTC.

V usage is TRBV28 and J usage is TRBJ2-7; 8 nucleotides align to TRBD2. Germline V gene lookup returns CDR1 MDHEN and CDR2 SYDVKM. Trimming took 10 bases from V and 0 from J; bases not matched to a gene: 26. The CDR3 sequence is 20 residues long. This chain's CDR3 is CAISQRVPGLAGGHSYEQYF. The CDR3 DNA sequence: TGTGCCATCAGCCAGCGAGTACCAGGACTGGCGGGAGGACACTCCTACGAGCAGTACTTC.

In the case of this clonotype: Sequence at one end of the junction differs from germline and may be a read error. This sequence joins TRBV29-1 and TRBJ2-3; 8 bases are a match to TRBD2. CDR1 is SQVTM, CDR2 ANQGSEA, per germline. This CDR3 is built from 13 residues. In DNA, the CDR3 is TGCAGCGCCCAACGGGGGGGCACAGATACACAGTATTTT. Its protein product is CSAQRGGTDTQYF.

Regarding this clonotype: At one boundary the junction diverges from the germline segment, which might be a read error. The chain is built from TRBV14 and TRBJ2-3, with D uncertain. CDR1 SGHDN and CDR2 FVKESK come from the germline V gene. This CDR3 is 17 amino acids long. CDR3 DNA sequence: TGTGCCTGCAGCCTAAGCAAGGGTCTGGTGCCCACAGATACGCGGTATTTT. Its protein is CACSLSKGLVPTDTRYF.

Notes on this clonotype: A much larger clone lies a single base off, so this may be a read error. This sequence joins TRBV4-1 and TRBJ1-1; 8 bases fit TRBD1. Germline trimming cut 0 bases from V and 2 bases from J; bases unmatched to any gene: 8. The CDR3 runs to 17 residues. Germline V gene data show CDR1 as MGHRA and CDR2 as YSYEKL. CDR3 protein: CASSQEVDRELNTEAFF. The CDR3 DNA sequence: TGCGCCAGCAGCCAAGAGGTGGACAGGGAACTCAACACTGAAGCTTTCTTT.

This clonotype was recorded a few times. The J gene is TRBJ2-7, the V gene TRBV5-1, with D perhaps matching TRBD1 (6 bases). The CDR3 is 14 amino acids. CDR1 is SGHRS and CDR2 is YFSETQ in the germline V gene. V shed 4 bases and J shed 6 bases, with 17 bases lying between them. The CDR3, as DNA: TGCGCCAGCAGCCCCAGGGGAAGGGAGTCCGAGCAGTACTTC. It yields the protein CASSPRGRESEQYF.

This clonotype has only a few counts. CDR3 sequence reads: CAGASDGETQYF. CDR3 coding DNA: TGTGCCGGTGCGTCGGACGGCGAGACCCAGTACTTC. The chain carries TRBV6-1 and TRBJ2-5, with D unresolved. Germline assignment: CDR1 MNHNS and CDR2 SASEGT. V lost 11 bases and J 5 bases, leaving 15 bases between the germline ends. CDR3 length: 12 residues.

As concerns this clonotype: It may be a read error: a sequence one base away is much more abundant. This rearrangement joins TRBV12-3 or TRBV12-4 to TRBJ2-1; 13 bases fit TRBD2. The CDR3 extends over 15 amino acids. CDR3 DNA sequence: TGTGTCAGCAGTTTGGGGACTAGCGGGAATATTGAGCAGTTCTTC. Translation gives CVSSLGTSGNIEQFF.

As concerns this clonotype: A read error may be the cause here, since a much bigger clone is one base away. The rearrangement uses TRBV4-3 and TRBJ2-5; TRBD1 matches at 9 bases. From germline, CDR1 is LGHNA and CDR2 YSLEER. V was clipped by 7 bases and J by 1 base; unmatched bases: 4. This CDR3 has 14 amino acids. CDR3 bases: TGCGCCAGCAACCAGGACAGGGGCCAAGAGACCCAGTACTTC. This translates into CASNQDRGQETQYF.

Concerning this clonotype itself: Sequence at one end of the junction differs from germline and may be a read error. The chain uses TRBV11-2 and TRBJ2-2, with D maybe TRBD2 (5 bases). The CDR3 covers 16 residues. From germline, CDR1 is SGHAT and CDR2 FQNNGV. In nucleotides, the CDR3 is TGTGCCAGCAGCTTAATTTATAGTGCGAGCACCGGGGAGCTGTCTTTT. Its translation is CASSLIYSASTGELSF.

J is TRBJ2-7 and V is TRBV6-1, with D possibly being TRBD2 (5 bases). This CDR3 is 14 amino acids long. V lost 6 bases and J 3 bases, leaving 15 bases between the germline ends. CDR1 MNHNS and CDR2 SASEGT come from the germline V gene. CDR3 DNA sequence: TGTGCCAGCAGATGGGGAACCGACTACTACGAGCAGTACTTC. Encoded protein: CASRWGTDYYEQYF.

The chain has TRBV13 and TRBJ2-7; 8 nucleotides match TRBD2. Unmatched junction bases numbered 11, after V lost 0 bases and J lost 7 bases. The germline V gene encodes CDR1 PRHDT and CDR2 FYEKMQ (reference sequence). CDR3 length equals 16 residues. CDR3 sequence: CASSLGTAGGVGEQYF. DNA for the CDR3: TGTGCCAGCAGCTTAGGGACGGCGGGAGGAGTAGGAGAGCAGTACTTC.

Worth noting for this clonotype: The junction departs from the called germline gene at one end, perhaps through a read error. Written as DNA, the CDR3 is TGTGCCGGCAGTTTCCAGGGGGCCCCCCCCGGCTACACCTTC. It codes for CAGSFQGAPPGYTF. The gene calls are TRBV6-5 and TRBJ1-2, with 8 bases that match TRBD1. The CDR3 is 14 amino acids. Germline CDR1 and CDR2: MNHEY and SVGAGI.

This chain joins TRBV7-9 and TRBJ2-1; TRBD2 is a possible D gene (6 bases). Germline-derived CDR1 and CDR2 are SEHNR and FQNEAQ (reference sequence). This CDR3 has 14 residues. V shed 3 bases and J shed 12 bases, with 18 bases lying between them. CDR3 coding DNA: TGTGCCAGCAGCTTTTCCGTGGCGGGATGGGGGCAGTTCTTC. Its protein product is CASSFSVAGWGQFF.

As regards this clonotype: A read error may explain this, as a much larger clone is one base away. CDR3 bases: TGTGCCACCCGGGCTAGCGGGAGATACGAGCAGCACTTC. Protein: CATRASGRYEQHF. The chain uses TRBV6-2 or TRBV6-3 and TRBJ2-7, with 10 positions matching TRBD2. CDR3 length equals 13 residues. Looked up from germline, CDR1 is MNHEY and CDR2 is SVGEGT.